These 26 T cell receptor beta chains share one sample of origin, sequenced in a study of T cell responses to AZD1222 COVID-19 vaccine. Produced via immunoSEQ multiplex PCR; TCRdb's table is partial and in-frame only. This sample has around 97,000 clones, with approximately 89% found just once. Material: peripheral blood, obtained on day 0 of AZD1222 vaccination. The receptors here all came from an adult in good health.

The chain uses TRBV5-3 and TRBJ1-2; D gene ambiguous. TRBV5-3 is classed as an ORF, of uncertain function. V was clipped by 3 bases and J by 4 bases, with 16 bases between them. This CDR3 spans 15 amino acids. The CDR3 coding sequence is TGTGCCAGAAGCTCTGTTGGGAGGTCCTCCTATGGCTACACCTTC. This gives the protein CARSSVGRSSYGYTF.

The rearrangement uses TRBV6-5 and TRBJ2-5; 7 nucleotides match TRBD1. This CDR3 has 12 amino acids. Germline trimming cut 11 bases from V and 5 bases from J; bases unmatched to any gene: 8. Germline CDR1 and CDR2: MNHEY and SVGAGI. In DNA form, the CDR3 reads TGTGCCGGCAACAGGGGTGGCGAGACCCAGTACTTC. It specifies CAGNRGGETQYF.

The chain has TRBV4-3 and TRBJ2-7, with 9 bases that match TRBD2. Trimming at V came to 1 base and at J to 2 bases, leaving 3 bases not matched to a gene. CDR1 LGHNA and CDR2 YSLEER come from the germline V gene. This CDR3 comprises 15 residues. The CDR3 is CASSQVAGGPYEQYF. DNA of the CDR3: TGCGCCAGCAGCCAAGTGGCGGGAGGGCCCTACGAGCAGTACTTC.

The V gene is TRBV19, the J gene TRBJ1-2; no firm D call. The CDR3 sequence is 16 residues long. The V end lost 5 bases, the J end lost 0 bases, and 16 bases lay between the germline ends. Looked up from germline, CDR1 is LNHDA and CDR2 is SQIVND (reference sequence). The CDR3 sequence: CASSARPDYSNYGYTF. The CDR3 DNA sequence: TGTGCCAGTAGTGCGAGACCAGACTATTCTAACTATGGCTACACCTTC.

The chain has TRBV5-1 and TRBJ2-7; either TRBD1 or TRBD2 may fit D (5 bases each). V dropped 0 bases and J dropped 7 bases, with 8 bases sitting between them. The CDR3 sequence is 12 residues long. Looked up from germline, CDR1 is SGHRS and CDR2 is YFSETQ. The CDR3 sequence: CASSLGDVEQYF. DNA for the CDR3: TGCGCCAGCAGCTTGGGGGACGTTGAGCAGTACTTC.

The V gene is TRBV11-2, the J gene TRBJ1-4, with 10 bases identical to TRBD1. This CDR3 is 14 amino acids long. Germline V CDR1 and CDR2: SGHAT, FQNNGV. V lost 5 bases to trimming and J lost 7 bases; unmatched junction nucleotides: 4. The CDR3 protein is CASSMWTGGEKLFF. Written as DNA, the CDR3 is TGTGCCAGCAGCATGTGGACAGGGGGTGAAAAACTGTTTTTT.

The rearrangement links TRBV28 to TRBJ1-6, with 11 positions matching TRBD1. Germline CDR1 and CDR2: MDHEN and SYDVKM. V shed 3 bases and J 10 bases; nucleotides not matched to a gene: 8. The CDR3 totals 16 residues. CDR3 DNA sequence: TGTGCCAGCAGTTTTTCCGGGACAGGGGGGGGATCACCCCTCCACTTT. Its translation is CASSFSGTGGGSPLHF.

The chain joins TRBV2 to TRBJ2-7; 11 nucleotides agree with TRBD1. The V gene end was trimmed by 10 bases and the J gene end by 2 bases; junction bases not matched to a gene: 7. Per germline, CDR1 SNHLY and CDR2 FYNNEI. The CDR3 totals 14 residues. As DNA, the CDR3 is TGTGCCATTTCCGGGACAGGGGGGCCCTACGAGCAGTACTTC. Translating gives CAISGTGGPYEQYF.

This chain links TRBV3-1 (or the pseudogene TRBV3-2) with TRBJ2-6; possibly TRBD1 or TRBD2 for D (6 bases each). CDR3 size: 19 residues. In germline, CDR1 is LGHDT, CDR2 YNNKEL (reference sequence). V lost 1 base to trimming and J lost 2 bases, with 18 bases between them. The DNA of the CDR3 is TGTGCCAGCAGCCAAGTGGGGGGCGCCGGGGAGACTGGGGCCAACGTCCTGACTTTC. Translating gives CASSQVGGAGETGANVLTF.

J is TRBJ2-3 and V is TRBV10-1; 8 positions agree with TRBD1. CDR3 length: 14 residues. The germline gives CDR1 WNHNN, CDR2 SYGVQD (reference sequence). V was pared by 10 bases and J by 7 bases, with 13 bases of the junction left unmatched. This CDR3 is CATGTGLKGNTQYF. The CDR3 coding sequence is TGCGCCACAGGGACAGGCTTAAAGGGAAATACGCAGTATTTT.

The rearrangement uses TRBV19 and TRBJ2-4, with D possibly called TRBD1 or TRBD2 (6 bases each). The germline V and J ends were trimmed by 7 bases and 1 base, with 20 bases remaining between them. The CDR3 has 17 residues. From germline, CDR1 is LNHDA and CDR2 SQIVND (reference sequence). CDR3 coding DNA: TGTGCCAGTACCCGGTACGGGGGCAATGAGGCCAAAAACATTCAGTACTTC. This translates into CASTRYGGNEAKNIQYF.

The V and J genes are TRBV5-1 and TRBJ2-6, with 7 positions matching TRBD1. CDR1 and CDR2 (germline): SGHRS, YFSETQ. The CDR3 runs to 18 residues. With 2 bases clipped from V and 4 bases from J, the junction kept 12 bases outside the gene matches. This chain's CDR3 is CASSLGPRDSTGANVLTF. CDR3 coding DNA: TGCGCCAGCAGCTTAGGCCCACGGGACAGTACAGGGGCCAACGTCCTGACTTTC.

Comment on this clone: The junction shows a germline mismatch at one end, possibly a read error. The rearrangement uses TRBV7-7 and TRBJ2-7; the D gene is possibly TRBD1 (7 bases). Germline CDR1 and CDR2: SSHAT and FNYEAQ (reference sequence). The CDR3 has 15 residues. The CDR3 protein is CASSLRDSPSYEQYF. The CDR3 DNA follows: TGTGCTAGCAGCTTGCGGGACAGTCCCTCCTACGAGCAGTACTTC.

This CDR3 is CASSLAGLVNGYTF. The CDR3 DNA sequence: TGTGCCAGCAGCTTAGCAGGGTTGGTGAATGGCTACACCTTC. The rearrangement uses TRBV13 and TRBJ1-2; D is perhaps TRBD1 (5 bases). V was cut by 1 base and J by 6 bases, with 12 bases left in between. The CDR3 is made up of 14 amino acids. Per germline, CDR1 PRHDT and CDR2 FYEKMQ (reference sequence).

The rearrangement links TRBV9 to TRBJ1-1; D might be TRBD1 (5 bases). CDR1 and CDR2 from the germline V gene are SGDLS and YYNGEE. Trimming shortened V by 3 bases and J by 0 bases, and 9 bases separated the two germline ends. The CDR3 covers 14 residues. CDR3 coding DNA: TGTGCCAGCAGCGAGGGGACGCTGAACACTGAAGCTTTCTTT. Translation gives CASSEGTLNTEAFF.

The J gene is TRBJ2-1, the V gene TRBV19; 9 bases match TRBD1. The CDR3 extends over 14 amino acids. With 4 bases clipped from V and 10 bases from J, the junction kept 8 bases outside the gene matches. Germline V gene sequence: CDR1 LNHDA, CDR2 SQIVND (reference sequence). In DNA, the CDR3 is TGTGCCAGTAGTACCGGGACAGGGTTCGGAGAGCAGTTCTTC. It specifies CASSTGTGFGEQFF.

The chain recombines TRBV2 with TRBJ2-5, with 9 bases matching TRBD1. Trimming at V came to 6 bases and at J to 5 bases, leaving 10 bases not matched to a gene. The CDR3 is 15 amino acids. CDR1 and CDR2 (germline): SNHLY, FYNNEI. CDR3 nucleotides: TGTGCCAGCAGCCCCATGGGGACAGGGTACGAGACCCAGTACTTC. Protein product: CASSPMGTGYETQYF.

DNA for the CDR3: TGCAGCGTTGAGGGCAAACTGAACACTGAAGCTTTCTTT. This encodes CSVEGKLNTEAFF. J is TRBJ1-1 and V is TRBV29-1; D is undetermined. CDR1 SQVTM and CDR2 ANQGSEA come from the germline V gene. Trimming removed 3 bases from V and 0 bases from J, with 8 bases in between. The CDR3 is made up of 13 amino acids.

The gene calls are TRBV7-9 and TRBJ2-7; D call uncertain. With 8 bases removed from V and 12 bases from J, the gap between germline ends came to 8 bases. Germline V gene data show CDR1 as SEHNR and CDR2 as FQNEAQ (reference sequence). The CDR3 extends over 8 amino acids. The DNA for the CDR3 is TGTGCCAGCGAGGATTGGTACTTC. Translating gives CASEDWYF.

The rearrangement uses TRBV7-6 and TRBJ1-1; 9 bases agree with TRBD1. V gave up 5 bases and J gave up 4 bases; unmatched junction bases: 8. This CDR3 comprises 15 residues. Germline CDR1 and CDR2: SGHVS and FNYEAQ. Here the CDR3 reads CASSGTGIGSTEAFF. The CDR3 DNA sequence: TGTGCCAGCAGCGGGACAGGGATAGGTAGCACTGAAGCTTTCTTT.

This chain links TRBV5-5 with TRBJ2-5, with TRBD2 matching 10 bases. The CDR3 is 15 residues long. Germline CDR1 is SGHKS and CDR2 is YYEKEE (reference sequence). V lost 4 bases and J lost 6; bases outside the gene matches: 9. CDR3: CASSQSGGAGKTQYF. The CDR3 bases are TGTGCCAGCAGCCAGAGCGGGGGGGCCGGGAAGACCCAGTACTTC.

The chain's CDR3 is CASSLRPDRFSSYNEQFF. The CDR3 DNA follows: TGTGCCAGCAGTTTACGGCCCGACAGGTTCAGCTCCTACAATGAGCAGTTCTTC. The rearrangement uses TRBV27 and TRBJ2-1, with D tentatively TRBD1 (6 bases). In germline, CDR1 is MNHEY, CDR2 SMNVEV (reference sequence). The CDR3 length is 18 residues. Trimming removed 2 bases from V and 0 bases from J, with 17 bases in between.

The CDR3 region is CASSLASGGDGYTF. The CDR3 coding sequence is TGTGCCAGCAGCTTAGCCTCAGGAGGGGACGGCTACACCTTC. The chain is built from TRBV7-8 and TRBJ1-2; perhaps TRBD1 as D (5 bases). The CDR3 is made up of 14 amino acids. The germline V gene has CDR1 SGHVS and CDR2 FQNEAQ. V dropped 0 bases and J dropped 8 bases, with 13 bases sitting between them.

The J gene is TRBJ2-1, the V gene TRBV28; 8 bases align to TRBD1. CDR1 MDHEN and CDR2 SYDVKM come from the germline V gene. V was clipped by 6 bases and J by 8 bases; unmatched bases: 9. CDR3 length: 14 residues. CDR3 DNA: TGTGCCAGCAGATCCCGCCAGGGGGCCTATGAGCAGTTCTTC. It is translated as CASRSRQGAYEQFF.

The chain has TRBV6-5 and TRBJ1-2, with a possible D match to TRBD1 (5 bases). V shed 4 bases and J shed 6 bases, with 9 bases lying between them. The V gene's germline CDR1 is MNHEY and CDR2 SVGAGI. The CDR3 extends over 12 amino acids. Written as DNA, the CDR3 is TGTGCCAGCAGTTTGTCAGGGAATGGCTACACCTTC. Its protein product is CASSLSGNGYTF.

The V and J genes are TRBV10-3 and TRBJ2-1, with 9 bases lining up with TRBD1. The germline gives CDR1 ENHRY, CDR2 SYGVKD. This CDR3 has 15 residues. The junction had 10 bases not matched to a gene; V was cut back by 4 bases and J by 9 bases. CDR3 bases: TGTGCCATCAGTGCGCGGGAGATGGGACAGGGTGAGCAGTTCTTC. This codes for CAISAREMGQGEQFF.